These 13 T cell receptor beta chains share one sample of origin, sequenced in a study of blood T cell repertoires in COVID-19 (dated by TCRdb to 2018 to 2020). The library was built by means of the immunoSEQ multiplex PCR assay. Here the immuneACCESS table is served through TCRdb, limited to in-frame sequences with V and J called. Missing clones are a known gap in these copies; in checked studies unresolved V genes cover under half, and the rest lacks a known reason. The sample data list 300,000 to 400,000 clones, and 87% of these were observed just once. Of the sample, around 10% falls within the top ten clones. Sequencing was carried out using peripheral blood. The receptors were gathered from a young man with COVID-19, enrolled during active disease.

The chain is built from TRBV11-2 and TRBJ2-4; TRBD1 is a possible D gene (7 bases). V was clipped by 0 bases and J by 16 bases, with 16 bases between them. CDR3 length equals 13 residues. CDR1 SGHAT and CDR2 FQNNGV come from the germline V gene. In DNA, the CDR3 is TGTGCCAGCAGCTTAGAAGTCGCGGGGACAGACTACTTC. This codes for CASSLEVAGTDYF.

V gene TRBV18 combines with J gene TRBJ2-2; possibly TRBD1 for D (6 bases). Germline V CDR1 and CDR2: KGHSH, LQKENI. CDR3 length equals 16 residues. With 1 base removed from V and 4 bases from J, the gap between germline ends came to 13 bases. The DNA of the CDR3 is TGTGCCAGCTCACCACTGATCGACAGGCGCACCGGGGAGCTGTTTTTT. The encoded protein is CASSPLIDRRTGELFF.

The rearrangement joins TRBV29-1 to TRBJ2-7; D may be TRBD2 (6 bases). The germline gives CDR1 SQVTM, CDR2 ANQGSEA. The ends were cut back, 2 bases at V and 7 bases at J, with 21 bases in the middle. The CDR3 is made up of 15 amino acids. The CDR3 sequence is CSVEWGVRAGSEQYF. The CDR3 DNA reads as TGCAGCGTTGAATGGGGGGTCAGGGCGGGGTCGGAGCAGTACTTC.

The chain carries TRBV7-2 and TRBJ1-2, with 9 bases that match TRBD1. The length of the CDR3 is 16 residues. The trim removed 0 bases at V and 3 bases at J, leaving 5 bases unmatched. Germline V gene sequence: CDR1 SGHTA, CDR2 FQGNSA. CDR3 protein: CASSLAAQGADYGYTF. For the CDR3, the DNA is TGTGCCAGCAGCTTAGCTGCACAGGGGGCGGACTATGGCTACACCTTC.

The V and J genes are TRBV7-3 and TRBJ2-1; 7 bases fit TRBD1. The CDR3 sequence is 15 residues long. In germline, CDR1 is SGHTA, CDR2 FQGTGA. J was trimmed by 9 bases and V by 0 bases; bases with no gene match: 8. CDR3 residues: CASSLTGGTLVEQFF. The CDR3 coding sequence is TGTGCCAGCAGCTTAACAGGGGGCACTTTGGTTGAGCAGTTCTTC.

This clone has a single count. The gene calls are TRBV28 and TRBJ2-3; no clear D. With 7 bases removed from V and 0 bases from J, the gap between germline ends came to 8 bases. The CDR3 runs to 13 residues. Germline lookup yields CDR1 MDHEN and CDR2 SYDVKM. The CDR3 DNA reads as TGTGCCAGCAAAGACTGGAGCACAGATACGCAGTATTTT. Its translation: CASKDWSTDTQYF.

The rearrangement uses TRBV7-2 and TRBJ2-3; 7 bases match TRBD1. V was clipped by 4 bases and J by 6 bases; unmatched bases: 4. CDR1 is SGHTA and CDR2 is FQGNSA in the germline V gene. This CDR3 comprises 13 residues. The CDR3 region is CASSSKQGDTQYF. In DNA form, the CDR3 reads TGTGCCAGCAGCTCGAAACAGGGGGATACGCAGTATTTT.

This chain connects TRBV30 to TRBJ2-4; possible D gene TRBD1, 7 bases. Trimming pared 0 bases from V and 5 bases from J, leaving 11 bases between. Looked up from germline, CDR1 is GTSNPN and CDR2 is SVGIG (reference sequence). The CDR3 runs to 14 residues. CDR3 sequence: CAWSVRGTENIQYF. CDR3 in DNA: TGTGCCTGGAGTGTACGGGGGACAGAAAACATTCAGTACTTC. Together with reference TRBV30 and TRBJ2-4, the CDR3 gives the full variable domain: SQTIHQWPATLVQPVGSPLSLECTVEGTSNPNLYWYRQAAGRGLQLLFYSVGIGQISSEVPQNLSASRPQDRQFILSSKKLLLSDSGFYLCAWSVRGTENIQYFGAGTRLSVL.

The chain joins TRBV7-9 to TRBJ1-6, with no clear D. Germline loops: CDR1 SEHNR, CDR2 FQNEAQ (reference sequence). The CDR3 loop spans 15 amino acids. V lost 5 bases and J 7 bases, leaving 15 bases between the germline ends. CDR3 loop: CASSAQVGVNSPLHF. The CDR3 DNA reads as TGTGCCAGCAGCGCACAAGTCGGAGTAAATTCACCCCTCCACTTT.

The V gene is TRBV28, the J gene TRBJ1-3; D perhaps matches TRBD1 (6 bases). The germline V gene encodes CDR1 MDHEN and CDR2 SYDVKM. Trimming stripped 4 bases from V and 4 bases from J, with 11 bases between. The CDR3 has 14 amino acids. CDR3 amino acids: CASSSGGQGNTIYF. DNA of the CDR3: TGTGCCAGCAGTTCGGGGGGCCAGGGAAACACCATATATTTT.

To note about this clone: A read error may account for a junction end that differs from germline. The chain combines TRBV5-6 with TRBJ1-6; D possibly corresponds to TRBD1 (5 bases). The CDR3 sequence is 15 residues long. Germline V gives CDR1 SGHDT, CDR2 YYEEEE. In nucleotides, the CDR3 is TGTGCCAGCAGCAGGAGGGGTTTCTATGATTCACCCCTCCACTTT. This encodes CASSRRGFYDSPLHF.

This chain joins TRBV4-2 and TRBJ2-1; the D gene is possibly TRBD2 (7 bases). The germline CDR1 and CDR2 sequences are LGHNA and YNFKEQ. The CDR3 loop spans 16 amino acids. Deletions cut 6 bases from V and 4 bases from J, with 19 bases between. CDR3 in DNA: TGTGCCAGCAGTCGGGGGGCAGGCGAGGGGTACAATGAGCAGTTCTTC. Protein: CASSRGAGEGYNEQFF.

The CDR3 nucleotides read TGTGCCAGCAGCGTTGGCCTAGCCCTCACAGATACGCAGTATTTT. Its protein product is CASSVGLALTDTQYF. The chain uses TRBV9 and TRBJ2-3, with TRBD2 as a possible D gene (5 bases). CDR1 is SGDLS and CDR2 is YYNGEE in the germline V gene. This CDR3 is 15 amino acids long. Trimming took off 2 bases at V and 2 bases at J, with 12 bases between the two ends.